This passage covers 19 T cell receptor beta chains from one sample sequenced in a study of shared clonotypes between healthy human individuals. Libraries were prepared by immunoSEQ multiplex PCR; TCRdb keeps only in-frame clonotypes and omits some of them. Among roughly 2.5 million clones listed, over 85% were seen once. Specimen: naive CD4+ T cells sorted from blood. Subset in this sample: CD45RA+ positively selected. The source is a man younger than 35 in good health.

This chain uses TRBV18 with TRBJ1-1; TRBD1 matches at 10 bases. The V segment lost 6 bases and the J segment 3 bases; nucleotides outside the gene matches: 7. The CDR3 runs to 15 residues. Per germline, CDR1 KGHSH and CDR2 LQKENI. The CDR3 coding sequence is TGTGCCAGCTCTAAAGACAGGGGGCCGGACACTGAAGCTTTCTTT. This gives the protein CASSKDRGPDTEAFF.

This clone was picked up a small number of times. V gene TRBV29-1 combines with J gene TRBJ1-2; perhaps TRBD1 as D (5 bases). Trimming took 6 bases from V and 0 from J, leaving 5 bases between them. The germline V gene has CDR1 SQVTM and CDR2 ANQGSEA. The length of the CDR3 is 11 residues. The DNA for the CDR3 is TGCAGCGTGACAGCTAACTATGGCTACACCTTC. Translated, it gives CSVTANYGYTF.

Comments on this clone: Other nucleotide sequences from this sample produce the same CDR3. The chain couples TRBV5-1 to TRBJ2-5, with a tentative D call TRBD2 (5 bases). CDR1 SGHRS and CDR2 YFSETQ come from the germline V gene. V was shortened by 0 bases and J by 5 bases, with 8 bases between the two germline ends. The CDR3 spans 13 residues. CDR3 nucleotide sequence: TGCGCCAGCAGCTTGGTGGGCGGGGAGACCCAGTACTTC. Its protein product is CASSLVGGETQYF.

The rearrangement uses TRBV7-9 and TRBJ2-1; the match to TRBD2 covers 8 bases. The ends lost 5 bases at V and 4 bases at J; junction bases unmatched: 7. The CDR3 is made up of 15 amino acids. Looked up from germline, CDR1 is SEHNR and CDR2 is FQNEAQ (reference sequence). The CDR3 region is CASSQSGGPYNEQFF. The CDR3 DNA reads TGTGCCAGCAGCCAAAGCGGGGGCCCGTACAATGAGCAGTTCTTC.

The chain couples TRBV28 to TRBJ1-2, with D possibly TRBD1 on 6 matching bases. Germline-derived CDR1 and CDR2 are MDHEN and SYDVKM. V lost 2 bases and J lost 0, with 16 bases in between. This CDR3 comprises 17 residues. The CDR3 DNA sequence: TGTGCCAGCAGTTTACTATGGGGAGGGGGTTCTAACTATGGCTACACCTTC. Residues: CASSLLWGGGSNYGYTF.

As concerns this clone: Other DNA sequences in this sample translate to the same CDR3. This chain connects TRBV5-4 to TRBJ2-7; 7 nucleotides align to TRBD1. Germline V gene lookup returns CDR1 SGHNT and CDR2 YYREEE (reference sequence). The length of the CDR3 is 14 residues. Trimming took 2 bases from V and 2 from J; bases not matched to a gene: 4. CDR3 nucleotide sequence: TGTGCCAGCAGCTTACGACAGGGACCCTACGAGCAGTACTTC. As protein: CASSLRQGPYEQYF.

J is TRBJ1-6 and V is TRBV18, with D possibly TRBD1 on 6 matching bases. The CDR3 has 18 residues. Germline V gene lookup returns CDR1 KGHSH and CDR2 LQKENI. The V end was cut by 3 bases, the J end by 4 bases, with 19 bases between. CDR3 nucleotide sequence: TGTGCCAGCTCACCGATAAGTCCACAGGGTGCATATAATTCACCCCTCCACTTT. This translates into CASSPISPQGAYNSPLHF.

The rearrangement joins TRBV7-3 to TRBJ1-1, with D unclear. The germline gives CDR1 SGHTA, CDR2 FQGTGA. V was clipped by 4 bases and J by 8 bases, with 23 bases between them. The CDR3 sequence is 16 residues long. The CDR3 DNA is TGTGCCAGCAGCTCCAAGGCGTCTTGGGCCTTATCCGAAGCTTTCTTT. Translation: CASSSKASWALSEAFF.

The V gene is TRBV7-2, the J gene TRBJ2-5, with D hard to call. V was shortened by 3 bases and J by 5 bases, with 10 bases between the two germline ends. The CDR3 runs 13 residues. CDR1 and CDR2 from the germline V gene are SGHTA and FQGNSA. CDR3 region: CASSFGSSETQYF. CDR3 bases: TGTGCCAGCAGCTTTGGAAGCAGCGAGACCCAGTACTTC.

The V and J genes are TRBV2 and TRBJ2-7; the D is unclear. The CDR3 is 14 residues long. Germline V gives CDR1 SNHLY, CDR2 FYNNEI. V was pared by 7 bases and J by 0 bases, with 13 bases between. CDR3 DNA: TGTGCCAGCAAGCTGTCAGGCAACTCCTACGAGCAGTACTTC. Protein product: CASKLSGNSYEQYF.

V usage is TRBV30 and J usage is TRBJ1-6, with D tentatively TRBD1 (6 bases). The CDR3 is made up of 18 amino acids. Trimming cost V 2 bases and J 9 bases, with 26 bases left between them. The germline CDR1 and CDR2 sequences are GTSNPN and SVGIG (reference sequence). CDR3 region: CAWSLVGRGFFSSSPLHF. The DNA for the CDR3 is TGTGCCTGGAGTTTAGTTGGCAGGGGTTTTTTTAGTTCTTCACCCCTCCACTTT.

V is TRBV5-6 and J is TRBJ1-5; TRBD1 matches 9 bases. CDR3 size: 17 residues. The ends lost 3 bases at V and 0 bases at J; junction bases unmatched: 7. Germline V lookup: CDR1 SGHDT, CDR2 YYEEEE. This CDR3 reads CASSSDRGPLSNQPQHF. For the CDR3, the DNA is TGTGCCAGCAGCTCGGACAGGGGTCCCCTTAGCAATCAGCCCCAGCATTTT.

The chain has TRBV5-6 and TRBJ1-1; perhaps TRBD1 as D (6 bases). The CDR3 extends over 17 amino acids. CDR1 and CDR2 from the germline V gene are SGHDT and YYEEEE. V lost 1 base and J lost 0, with 16 bases in between. This CDR3 is CASSLRRTDRMNTEAFF. DNA of the CDR3: TGTGCCAGCAGCTTGAGGCGGACGGACAGAATGAACACTGAAGCTTTCTTT. Together with reference TRBV5-6 and TRBJ1-1, the CDR3 gives the full variable domain: DAGVTQSPTHLIKTRGQQVTLRCSPKSGHDTVSWYQQALGQGPQFIFQYYEEEERQRGNFPDRFSGHQFPNYSSELNVNALLLGDSALYLCASSLRRTDRMNTEAFFGQGTRLTVV.

V usage is TRBV10-1 and J usage is TRBJ2-3; D is possibly TRBD2 (5 bases). The CDR3 runs to 14 residues. Germline lookup yields CDR1 WNHNN and CDR2 SYGVQD (reference sequence). V was pared by 5 bases and J by 4 bases, with 13 bases between. CDR3 DNA: TGCGCCAGCAGTCGAGGGTCCACTCCAGATACGCAGTATTTT. Translation gives CASSRGSTPDTQYF.

This clone was picked up one time. J is TRBJ1-4 and V is TRBV6-5; D is uncertain. Trimming stripped 5 bases from V and 0 bases from J, with 10 bases between. The CDR3 is 15 residues long. CDR1 is MNHEY, CDR2 SVGAGI, per germline. In DNA form, the CDR3 reads TGTGCCAGCAGTAACGGATTTGCAACTAATGAAAAACTGTTTTTT. Translation: CASSNGFATNEKLFF.

The rearrangement uses TRBV11-3 and TRBJ2-5, with 10 bases fitting TRBD2. The V and J ends lost 5 bases and 5 bases, in that order; junction bases with no gene match: 8. The CDR3 totals 15 residues. Germline CDR1 is SGHNT and CDR2 is YENEEA. The CDR3 loop reads CASSPSSLAGETQYF. The CDR3 DNA follows: TGTGCCAGCAGCCCGTCCTCACTAGCGGGGGAGACCCAGTACTTC.

The CDR3 bases are TGTGCCATCAGTACGGGGGGGAGGGACGAGCAGTACTTC. This codes for CAISTGGRDEQYF. The chain links TRBV10-3 to TRBJ2-7, with TRBD2 matching over 8 bases. Per germline, CDR1 ENHRY and CDR2 SYGVKD. There are 13 residues in the CDR3. With 5 bases clipped from V and 5 bases from J, the junction kept 5 bases outside the gene matches.

This chain links TRBV19 with TRBJ2-7; 9 positions match TRBD1. CDR1 is LNHDA, CDR2 SQIVND, per germline (reference sequence). This CDR3 has 14 residues. Trimming removed 10 bases from V and 5 bases from J; junction bases left unmatched: 12. Here the CDR3 DNA reads TGTGCCACCATAGGGGGACAGGGACCCCACGAGCAGTACTTC. Residues: CATIGGQGPHEQYF.

The chain carries TRBV27 and TRBJ2-5; 9 positions agree with TRBD2. This CDR3 has 15 amino acids. Germline CDR1 MNHEY, CDR2 SMNVEV (reference sequence). V lost 2 bases, J lost 4 bases, and 5 bases stayed unmatched. The CDR3 reads CASSLALAGPETQYF. The CDR3 coding sequence is TGTGCCAGCAGTTTAGCACTAGCGGGCCCAGAGACCCAGTACTTC.